A selection of T cell receptor beta chains follows, all from one sample in a study of T cell responses to AZD1222 COVID-19 vaccine. TCRdb keeps only in-frame clones here, not all; method: immunoSEQ multiplex PCR. The sample has about 81,000 clones, about 91% seen once. Sequenced material: peripheral blood, taken on day 0 of AZD1222 vaccination. Receptors were obtained from an adult in good health. CDR3s include the opening cysteine and the closing phenylalanine or tryptophan. The D gene is left open where the match is weak. Rows give clone size only sometimes, using once, few, many, or a class for an expanded clone.

d_call: -
j_call: TRBJ2-3
clone_size: -
v_call: TRBV4-2
cdr3_aa: CASSPGVADTSTDTQYF
cdr3_nt: TGTGCCAGCAGCCCAGGGGTGGCAGACACTAGCACAGATACGCAGTATTTT

d_call: -
j_call: TRBJ2-1
clone_size: -
v_call: TRBV28
cdr3_aa: CASSLPRDNEQFF
cdr3_nt: TGTGCCAGCAGTCTCCCCCGTGACAATGAGCAGTTCTTC

d_call: TRBD2
j_call: TRBJ2-7
clone_size: -
v_call: TRBV4-1
cdr3_aa: CASSPSGRVYEQYF
cdr3_nt: TGCGCCAGCAGCCCAAGCGGGAGGGTCTACGAGCAGTACTTC

d_call: -
j_call: TRBJ1-5
clone_size: -
v_call: TRBV6-6
cdr3_aa: CASTLSLVTSNQPQHF
cdr3_nt: TGTGCCAGCACCCTCTCTCTGGTAACTAGCAATCAGCCCCAGCATTTT

d_call: TRBD2
j_call: TRBJ2-7
clone_size: -
v_call: TRBV2
cdr3_aa: CASSPTLAGVYEQYF
cdr3_nt: TGTGCCAGCAGTCCAACCTTAGCGGGAGTTTACGAGCAGTACTTC

d_call: -
j_call: TRBJ1-2
clone_size: -
v_call: TRBV7-2
cdr3_aa: CASSPFGGGPDYGYTF
cdr3_nt: TGTGCCAGCAGCCCCTTTGGGGGGGGTCCTGACTATGGCTACACCTTC

d_call: TRBD1
j_call: TRBJ1-1
clone_size: -
v_call: TRBV29-1
cdr3_aa: CSVVRGGFNTEAFF
cdr3_nt: TGCAGCGTTGTGAGAGGGGGCTTTAACACTGAAGCTTTCTTT

d_call: -
j_call: TRBJ2-7
clone_size: -
v_call: TRBV6-2/TRBV6-3
cdr3_aa: CASSWNSYEQYF
cdr3_nt: TGTGCCAGCAGTTGGAACTCCTACGAGCAGTACTTC

d_call: TRBD1
j_call: TRBJ2-2
clone_size: -
v_call: TRBV7-3
cdr3_aa: CASSLRTGSNTGELFF
cdr3_nt: TGTGCCAGCAGCTTAAGGACAGGGTCGAACACCGGGGAGCTGTTTTTT

d_call: -
j_call: TRBJ1-2
clone_size: -
v_call: TRBV29-1
cdr3_aa: CTLGDRYGYTF
cdr3_nt: TGCACCCTGGGAGACCGCTATGGCTACACCTTC

d_call: -
j_call: TRBJ1-6
clone_size: -
v_call: TRBV11-2
cdr3_aa: CASSLDRVLPLHF
cdr3_nt: TGTGCCAGCAGCTTAGACAGGGTATTACCCCTCCACTTT

d_call: -
j_call: TRBJ1-2
clone_size: few
v_call: TRBV21-1
cdr3_aa: CASLTGVGNYGYTF
cdr3_nt: TGTGCCAGCCTGACAGGGGTGGGGAACTATGGCTACACCTTC

d_call: -
j_call: TRBJ2-1
clone_size: -
v_call: TRBV7-9
cdr3_aa: CASSDTISSYNEQFF
cdr3_nt: TGTGCCAGCAGCGATACCATAAGCTCCTACAATGAGCAGTTCTTC